This entry lists 24 T cell receptor beta chains sequenced from one sample in a study of T cell repertoires in cytomegalovirus infection. Their specific antigens are unknown. TCRdb processed the reads anew with MiXCR; each CDR3 protein has one entry. The table lists about 110,000 distinct CDR3 sequences, over 25% of them singletons. The sample here was CD8+ T cells from cultured PBMCs, taken from culture after CMV antigen stimulation. All receptors derive from a human donor in good health (CMV status not recorded). Some clones in this sample may be carry-over from other donors' samples.

The V and J genes are TRBV20-1 and TRBJ1-1; D unresolved. CDR3 size: 14 residues. Germline V gene data show CDR1 as DFQATT and CDR2 as SNEGSKA (reference sequence). Trimming stripped 5 bases from V and 0 bases from J, with 13 bases between. This chain's CDR3 is CSAYREGMNTEAFF. Written as DNA, the CDR3 is TGCAGTGCTTACCGCGAGGGCATGAACACTGAAGCTTTCTTT.

The chain links TRBV7-3 to TRBJ2-3; tentatively, D is TRBD2 (5 bases). The CDR3 runs 18 residues. Germline assignment: CDR1 SGHTA and CDR2 FQGTGA. V was cut by 6 bases and J by 1 base, with 23 bases left in between. Here the CDR3 reads CASSLYSGVAGGTDTQYF. The CDR3 DNA follows: TGTGCCAGCAGTCTGTATTCCGGGGTAGCCGGAGGCACAGATACGCAGTATTTT.

The CDR3 DNA reads TGTGCCAGCAGCTTGGAAATAGCGGGGGGGCTTTTAGATACGCAGTATTTT. As protein: CASSLEIAGGLLDTQYF. The rearrangement joins TRBV5-6 to TRBJ2-3; 11 bases match TRBD2. Trimming removed 0 bases from V and 5 bases from J; junction bases left unmatched: 8. This CDR3 has 17 residues. Germline assignment: CDR1 SGHDT and CDR2 YYEEEE.

The V and J genes are TRBV27 and TRBJ2-1, with TRBD2 identical over 8 bases. This CDR3 region has 17 residues. The V gene's germline CDR1 is MNHEY and CDR2 SMNVEV (reference sequence). V lost 3 bases and J lost 6; bases outside the gene matches: 13. The CDR3 nucleotides read TGTGCCAGCAGTTTGCGGGGGGCAGCCCTCGGTAGCAATGAGCAGTTCTTC. Encoded protein: CASSLRGAALGSNEQFF.

This clonotype was counted a few times. The chain combines TRBV29-1 with TRBJ1-1, with D maybe TRBD1 (5 bases). The CDR3 has 10 amino acids. In germline, CDR1 is SQVTM, CDR2 ANQGSEA. With 4 bases removed from V and 6 bases from J, the gap between germline ends came to 6 bases. The CDR3 protein is CSVVGAEAFF. CDR3 coding DNA: TGCAGCGTTGTGGGGGCTGAAGCTTTCTTT.

This clonotype was recorded a few times. The chain combines TRBV2 with TRBJ2-1; maybe TRBD1 (7 bases). The germline CDR1 and CDR2 sequences are SNHLY and FYNNEI. This CDR3 contains 12 residues. With 5 bases removed from V and 8 bases from J, the gap between germline ends came to 10 bases. CDR3 protein: CASSTGEDEQFF. The CDR3 coding sequence is TGTGCCAGCAGTACAGGGGAGGATGAGCAGTTCTTC.

This clonotype has a handful of counts. The junction shows a germline mismatch at one end, possibly a read error. V is TRBV19 and J is TRBJ2-3; unclear D gene. This CDR3 contains 14 residues. Per germline, CDR1 LNHDA and CDR2 SQIVND (reference sequence). The chain's CDR3 is CASSVDFALDTQYF. CDR3 DNA: TGTGCCAGTAGTGTAGACTTCGCACTAGATACGCAGTATTTT.

This clonotype was seen more than once but under ten times. V is TRBV6-6 and J is TRBJ2-7, with D hard to call. Germline V gene sequence: CDR1 MNHNY, CDR2 SVGAGI (reference sequence). The V end lost 2 bases, the J end lost 7 bases, and 9 bases lay between the germline ends. This CDR3 has 12 residues. CDR3 loop: CASSYVLPEQYF. The CDR3 region has the DNA TGTGCCAGCAGTTACGTCTTGCCTGAGCAGTACTTC.

A few counts support this clonotype. The gene calls are TRBV7-9 and TRBJ2-4; perhaps TRBD2 as D (5 bases). The ends were cut back, 3 bases at V and 3 bases at J, with 12 bases in the middle. Germline loops: CDR1 SEHNR, CDR2 FQNEAQ (reference sequence). The CDR3 runs 15 residues. CDR3 region: CASSFAGRDKNIQYF. CDR3 DNA: TGTGCCAGCAGCTTTGCGGGCCGGGACAAAAACATTCAGTACTTC.

The rearrangement links TRBV19 to TRBJ2-3; 7 nucleotides line up with TRBD1. This CDR3 contains 16 residues. V shed 5 bases and J 2 bases; nucleotides not matched to a gene: 10. Germline loops: CDR1 LNHDA, CDR2 SQIVND (reference sequence). Written as DNA, the CDR3 is TGTGCCAGTAGTTCCCTCCGACAGGGAATCACAGATACGCAGTATTTT. This gives the protein CASSSLRQGITDTQYF. The entire variable domain, with the rest obtained from reference TRBV19 and TRBJ2-3, is as follows: DGGITQSPKYLFRKEGQNVTLSCEQNLNHDAMYWYRQDPGQGLRLIYYSQIVNDFQKGDIAEGYSVSREKKESFPLTVTSAQKNPTAFYLCASSSLRQGITDTQYFGPGTRLTVL.

This clonotype occurred a few times. The chain is built from TRBV29-1 and TRBJ2-5; no reliable D call. V dropped 0 bases and J dropped 5 bases, with 16 bases sitting between them. The length of the CDR3 is 15 residues. CDR1 is SQVTM, CDR2 ANQGSEA, per germline. CDR3 in amino acids: CSVEDRGKPWETQYF. Written as DNA, the CDR3 is TGCAGCGTTGAAGATCGCGGCAAGCCGTGGGAGACCCAGTACTTC. Supplemented by reference TRBV29-1 and TRBJ2-5, the full variable domain reads SAVISQKPSRDICQRGTSLTIQCQVDSQVTMMFWYRQQPGQSLTLIATANQGSEATYESGFVIDKFPISRPNLTFSTLTVSNMSPEDSSIYLCSVEDRGKPWETQYFGPGTRLLVL.

J is TRBJ1-4 and V is TRBV4-1; 7 nucleotides align to TRBD1. V shed 3 bases, J shed 3 bases, and the junction held 4 bases outside the gene matches. CDR3 length: 15 amino acids. Per germline, CDR1 MGHRA and CDR2 YSYEKL. The CDR3 sequence is CASSHFTGANEKLFF. Written as DNA, the CDR3 is TGCGCCAGCAGCCACTTTACAGGGGCTAATGAAAAACTGTTTTTT.

The chain uses TRBV11-3 and TRBJ2-3; 9 bases align to TRBD1. J lost 4 bases, V lost 4 bases, and 6 bases had no gene match. The germline V gene has CDR1 SGHNT and CDR2 YENEEA. The CDR3 runs 15 residues. CDR3 nucleotides: TGTGCCAGCAGCTCAGGACAGGGGTATGCAGATACGCAGTATTTT. Translation: CASSSGQGYADTQYF.

In its sample, this clonotype was seen a few times. V is TRBV2 and J is TRBJ1-1, with unresolved D. This CDR3 is built from 15 residues. CDR1 and CDR2 from the germline V gene are SNHLY and FYNNEI. The ends were cut back, 1 base at V and 2 bases at J, with 11 bases in the middle. CDR3 protein: CASSEGSGRNTEAFF. CDR3 nucleotide sequence: TGTGCCAGCAGTGAAGGTTCCGGTAGAAACACTGAAGCTTTCTTT.

This clonotype was observed a few times. The V call is TRBV3-1, the J call TRBJ1-4; TRBD1 might be the D (6 bases). There are 19 residues in the CDR3. Trimming took off 4 bases at V and 6 bases at J, with 27 bases between the two ends. Germline V lookup: CDR1 LGHDT, CDR2 YNNKEL (reference sequence). The DNA for the CDR3 is TGTGCCAGCAGCCCCTTCCCCCCAATCCAGACAGGACTTTATGAAAAACTGTTTTTT. Amino acid sequence: CASSPFPPIQTGLYEKLFF.

The gene calls are TRBV10-3 and TRBJ2-5; D may be TRBD2 (6 bases). The CDR3 contains 13 residues. Germline V gene data show CDR1 as ENHRY and CDR2 as SYGVKD. V lost 7 bases and J lost 3, with 12 bases in between. In nucleotides, the CDR3 is TGTGCCATCACCGAGAGGAGGGAAGAGACCCAGTACTTC. It codes for CAITERREETQYF.

This clonotype was counted at least ten times. The chain recombines TRBV7-8 with TRBJ1-2; a possible D gene is TRBD1 (5 bases). The V and J ends lost 6 bases and 2 bases respectively, with 10 bases between them. Germline loops: CDR1 SGHVS, CDR2 FQNEAQ. The CDR3 has 13 residues. CDR3 region: CASSLGQNYGYTF. The DNA for the CDR3 is TGTGCCAGCAGTTTGGGGCAGAACTATGGCTACACCTTC.

This clonotype came up a few times. The chain uses TRBV7-9 and TRBJ1-5, with D tentatively TRBD1 (5 bases). Germline lookup yields CDR1 SEHNR and CDR2 FQNEAQ (reference sequence). Between the trimmed V and J ends, which lost 3 bases and 0 bases, there was a span of 6 bases. The CDR3 has 14 amino acids. In DNA, the CDR3 is TGTGCCAGCAGCTTGGGGGTTAGCAATCAGCCCCAGCATTTT. As protein: CASSLGVSNQPQHF.

The sample holds many counts of this clonotype. The chain recombines TRBV7-9 with TRBJ1-1; 7 bases agree with TRBD1. Germline trimming cut 5 bases from V and 4 bases from J; bases unmatched to any gene: 10. The CDR3 totals 15 residues. Germline CDR1 and CDR2: SEHNR and FQNEAQ (reference sequence). CDR3 sequence reads: CASSDRQGFGTEAFF. The DNA for the CDR3 is TGTGCCAGCAGCGACCGACAGGGATTCGGCACTGAAGCTTTCTTT.

V gene TRBV4-1 combines with J gene TRBJ1-2; the D gene is possibly TRBD1 (5 bases). This CDR3 region has 15 residues. V shed 1 base and J shed 1 base, with 10 bases lying between them. Germline V lookup: CDR1 MGHRA, CDR2 YSYEKL. CDR3 sequence (DNA): TGCGCCAGCAGCCAAGGGGACGGGAATAACTATGGCTACACCTTC. Amino acids: CASSQGDGNNYGYTF.

This clonotype was seen many times. The chain combines TRBV10-3 with TRBJ2-1; tentative D call: TRBD1 (7 bases). The CDR3 totals 13 residues. Looked up from germline, CDR1 is ENHRY and CDR2 is SYGVKD. The V gene lost 11 bases and the J gene lost 5 bases, with 16 bases spanning the gap. DNA of the CDR3: TGTGCCGGAGGAGGGGGCCGGGACAATGAGCAGTTCTTC. Its translation: CAGGGGRDNEQFF.

The rearrangement uses TRBV12-3 or TRBV12-4 and TRBJ2-1; TRBD2 aligns across 8 bases. This CDR3 is built from 14 residues. V shed 7 bases and J 4 bases; nucleotides not matched to a gene: 6. The CDR3 loop reads CASTPRGAYNEQFF. CDR3 in DNA: TGTGCCAGCACCCCGCGGGGGGCGTACAATGAGCAGTTCTTC.

The sample holds many counts of this clonotype. The CDR3 spells CASSIDFSSASYNEQFF. The CDR3 DNA is TGTGCCAGTAGTATAGATTTTTCTAGCGCGTCCTACAATGAGCAGTTCTTC. The chain recombines TRBV19 with TRBJ2-1; D might be TRBD2 (6 bases). Trimming stripped 0 bases from V and 1 base from J, with 13 bases between. This CDR3 comprises 17 residues. The germline V gene encodes CDR1 LNHDA and CDR2 SQIVND (reference sequence). The whole variable domain, remainder taken from reference TRBV19 and TRBJ2-1, is DGGITQSPKYLFRKEGQNVTLSCEQNLNHDAMYWYRQDPGQGLRLIYYSQIVNDFQKGDIAEGYSVSREKKESFPLTVTSAQKNPTAFYLCASSIDFSSASYNEQFFGPGTRLTVL.

This clonotype was seen only once. Mismatch with germline at one junction end may stem from a read error. The CDR3 sequence is CASTQGAFGHTF. The CDR3 DNA follows: TGTGCCAGCACACAGGGGGCCTTTGGCCACACCTTC. V is TRBV19 and J is TRBJ1-2; 9 nucleotides agree with TRBD1. The CDR3 is 12 residues long. Germline V gene sequence: CDR1 LNHDA, CDR2 SQIVND (reference sequence). The whole variable domain, filled in from reference TRBV19 and TRBJ1-2, reads DGGITQSPKYLFRKEGQNVTLSCEQNLNHDAMYWYRQDPGQGLRLIYYSQIVNDFQKGDIAEGYSVSREKKESFPLTVTSAQKNPTAFYLCASTQGAFGHTFGSGTRLTVV.